The entry below gives a single T cell receptor (beta chain) sequence along with its context. Its antigen remains unidentified. The CDR3 has 15 residues. Germline V gene data show CDR1 as SEHNR and CDR2 as FQNEAQ (reference sequence). The J segment lost 7 bases and the V segment lost 4 bases, leaving 10 bases of the junction unmatched. This specimen belongs to a study of cytomegalovirus exposure and HLA in healthy donors. Overall study: Early on, a data release was issued that held roughly 86 million unique TCRs from HLA-typed donors. Study-wide findings and caveats: Association of approximately 18,000 TCR beta sequences with HLA alleles was found at 0.05 false discovery rate in a later analysis. When presence/absence was analysed, sequencing depth was taken to be roughly uniform across donors. Within a later analysis, the majority of CMV-associated TCR beta chains appeared HLA-restricted.

Researchers ran the PCR with 60 Vbeta and 13 Jbeta primers. Profiling relied on immunoSEQ multiplex PCR, and the TCRdb table lists in-frame clones only, not all of them. The sample lists some 75,000 clones, around 78% occurring once. The sample comprised PBMCs. The sequence was obtained from a man aged 18 to 30 in good health and CMV-seropositive. The chain couples TRBV7-9 to TRBJ1-1, with TRBD1 identical over 9 bases. CDR3 coding DNA: TGTGCCAGCAGCTCAGACCGGGACAGGGTCGTTGAAGCTTTCTTT. Amino acid sequence: CASSSDRDRVVEAFF.